This TCR beta chain appears in the sequencing data of a study of human T cells and chemical hapten exposure. Study overall: On roughly 2 cm by roughly 2 cm of upper inner arm skin, sensitization was performed with 2% DPC.

This clonotype came up many times. Germline assignment: CDR1 LGHDT and CDR2 YNNKEL (reference sequence). Trimming removed 3 bases at V and 5 bases at J, with 7 bases between. This CDR3 contains 12 residues. Time point: pre-sensitization, week 0. Treatment in this sample: therapeutic diphenylcyclopropenone sensitization with weekly scalp DPC. TCRdb ran MiXCR on the RACE reads and lists one entry per CDR3 protein. The data hold tens of thousands of distinct CDR3 sequences, with roughly 8.8% observed a single time. The receptor's source is a woman aged 35 to 49 with alopecia areata. Some clones in this sample may be carry-over from other donors' samples. The source was whole blood, collected in connection with sensitization to the hapten diphenylcyclopropenone (DPC). The genes are TRBV3-1 and TRBJ1-1; D gene uncertain. The CDR3 nucleotides read TGTGCCAGCAGCCACTATCCGACTGAAGCTTTCTTT. Its translation: CASSHYPTEAFF.